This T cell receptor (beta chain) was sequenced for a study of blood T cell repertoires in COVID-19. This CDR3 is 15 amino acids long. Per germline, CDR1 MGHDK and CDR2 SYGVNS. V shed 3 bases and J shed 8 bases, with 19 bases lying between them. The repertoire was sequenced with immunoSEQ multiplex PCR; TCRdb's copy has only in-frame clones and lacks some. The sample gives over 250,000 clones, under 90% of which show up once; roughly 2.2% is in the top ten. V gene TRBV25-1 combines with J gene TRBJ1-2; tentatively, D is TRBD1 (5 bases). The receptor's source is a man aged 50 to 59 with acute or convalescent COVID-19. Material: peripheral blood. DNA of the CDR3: TGTGCCAGCAGTGAGGGTTCGGGGGGATCGGGCGGCTACACCTTC. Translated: CASSEGSGGSGGYTF.